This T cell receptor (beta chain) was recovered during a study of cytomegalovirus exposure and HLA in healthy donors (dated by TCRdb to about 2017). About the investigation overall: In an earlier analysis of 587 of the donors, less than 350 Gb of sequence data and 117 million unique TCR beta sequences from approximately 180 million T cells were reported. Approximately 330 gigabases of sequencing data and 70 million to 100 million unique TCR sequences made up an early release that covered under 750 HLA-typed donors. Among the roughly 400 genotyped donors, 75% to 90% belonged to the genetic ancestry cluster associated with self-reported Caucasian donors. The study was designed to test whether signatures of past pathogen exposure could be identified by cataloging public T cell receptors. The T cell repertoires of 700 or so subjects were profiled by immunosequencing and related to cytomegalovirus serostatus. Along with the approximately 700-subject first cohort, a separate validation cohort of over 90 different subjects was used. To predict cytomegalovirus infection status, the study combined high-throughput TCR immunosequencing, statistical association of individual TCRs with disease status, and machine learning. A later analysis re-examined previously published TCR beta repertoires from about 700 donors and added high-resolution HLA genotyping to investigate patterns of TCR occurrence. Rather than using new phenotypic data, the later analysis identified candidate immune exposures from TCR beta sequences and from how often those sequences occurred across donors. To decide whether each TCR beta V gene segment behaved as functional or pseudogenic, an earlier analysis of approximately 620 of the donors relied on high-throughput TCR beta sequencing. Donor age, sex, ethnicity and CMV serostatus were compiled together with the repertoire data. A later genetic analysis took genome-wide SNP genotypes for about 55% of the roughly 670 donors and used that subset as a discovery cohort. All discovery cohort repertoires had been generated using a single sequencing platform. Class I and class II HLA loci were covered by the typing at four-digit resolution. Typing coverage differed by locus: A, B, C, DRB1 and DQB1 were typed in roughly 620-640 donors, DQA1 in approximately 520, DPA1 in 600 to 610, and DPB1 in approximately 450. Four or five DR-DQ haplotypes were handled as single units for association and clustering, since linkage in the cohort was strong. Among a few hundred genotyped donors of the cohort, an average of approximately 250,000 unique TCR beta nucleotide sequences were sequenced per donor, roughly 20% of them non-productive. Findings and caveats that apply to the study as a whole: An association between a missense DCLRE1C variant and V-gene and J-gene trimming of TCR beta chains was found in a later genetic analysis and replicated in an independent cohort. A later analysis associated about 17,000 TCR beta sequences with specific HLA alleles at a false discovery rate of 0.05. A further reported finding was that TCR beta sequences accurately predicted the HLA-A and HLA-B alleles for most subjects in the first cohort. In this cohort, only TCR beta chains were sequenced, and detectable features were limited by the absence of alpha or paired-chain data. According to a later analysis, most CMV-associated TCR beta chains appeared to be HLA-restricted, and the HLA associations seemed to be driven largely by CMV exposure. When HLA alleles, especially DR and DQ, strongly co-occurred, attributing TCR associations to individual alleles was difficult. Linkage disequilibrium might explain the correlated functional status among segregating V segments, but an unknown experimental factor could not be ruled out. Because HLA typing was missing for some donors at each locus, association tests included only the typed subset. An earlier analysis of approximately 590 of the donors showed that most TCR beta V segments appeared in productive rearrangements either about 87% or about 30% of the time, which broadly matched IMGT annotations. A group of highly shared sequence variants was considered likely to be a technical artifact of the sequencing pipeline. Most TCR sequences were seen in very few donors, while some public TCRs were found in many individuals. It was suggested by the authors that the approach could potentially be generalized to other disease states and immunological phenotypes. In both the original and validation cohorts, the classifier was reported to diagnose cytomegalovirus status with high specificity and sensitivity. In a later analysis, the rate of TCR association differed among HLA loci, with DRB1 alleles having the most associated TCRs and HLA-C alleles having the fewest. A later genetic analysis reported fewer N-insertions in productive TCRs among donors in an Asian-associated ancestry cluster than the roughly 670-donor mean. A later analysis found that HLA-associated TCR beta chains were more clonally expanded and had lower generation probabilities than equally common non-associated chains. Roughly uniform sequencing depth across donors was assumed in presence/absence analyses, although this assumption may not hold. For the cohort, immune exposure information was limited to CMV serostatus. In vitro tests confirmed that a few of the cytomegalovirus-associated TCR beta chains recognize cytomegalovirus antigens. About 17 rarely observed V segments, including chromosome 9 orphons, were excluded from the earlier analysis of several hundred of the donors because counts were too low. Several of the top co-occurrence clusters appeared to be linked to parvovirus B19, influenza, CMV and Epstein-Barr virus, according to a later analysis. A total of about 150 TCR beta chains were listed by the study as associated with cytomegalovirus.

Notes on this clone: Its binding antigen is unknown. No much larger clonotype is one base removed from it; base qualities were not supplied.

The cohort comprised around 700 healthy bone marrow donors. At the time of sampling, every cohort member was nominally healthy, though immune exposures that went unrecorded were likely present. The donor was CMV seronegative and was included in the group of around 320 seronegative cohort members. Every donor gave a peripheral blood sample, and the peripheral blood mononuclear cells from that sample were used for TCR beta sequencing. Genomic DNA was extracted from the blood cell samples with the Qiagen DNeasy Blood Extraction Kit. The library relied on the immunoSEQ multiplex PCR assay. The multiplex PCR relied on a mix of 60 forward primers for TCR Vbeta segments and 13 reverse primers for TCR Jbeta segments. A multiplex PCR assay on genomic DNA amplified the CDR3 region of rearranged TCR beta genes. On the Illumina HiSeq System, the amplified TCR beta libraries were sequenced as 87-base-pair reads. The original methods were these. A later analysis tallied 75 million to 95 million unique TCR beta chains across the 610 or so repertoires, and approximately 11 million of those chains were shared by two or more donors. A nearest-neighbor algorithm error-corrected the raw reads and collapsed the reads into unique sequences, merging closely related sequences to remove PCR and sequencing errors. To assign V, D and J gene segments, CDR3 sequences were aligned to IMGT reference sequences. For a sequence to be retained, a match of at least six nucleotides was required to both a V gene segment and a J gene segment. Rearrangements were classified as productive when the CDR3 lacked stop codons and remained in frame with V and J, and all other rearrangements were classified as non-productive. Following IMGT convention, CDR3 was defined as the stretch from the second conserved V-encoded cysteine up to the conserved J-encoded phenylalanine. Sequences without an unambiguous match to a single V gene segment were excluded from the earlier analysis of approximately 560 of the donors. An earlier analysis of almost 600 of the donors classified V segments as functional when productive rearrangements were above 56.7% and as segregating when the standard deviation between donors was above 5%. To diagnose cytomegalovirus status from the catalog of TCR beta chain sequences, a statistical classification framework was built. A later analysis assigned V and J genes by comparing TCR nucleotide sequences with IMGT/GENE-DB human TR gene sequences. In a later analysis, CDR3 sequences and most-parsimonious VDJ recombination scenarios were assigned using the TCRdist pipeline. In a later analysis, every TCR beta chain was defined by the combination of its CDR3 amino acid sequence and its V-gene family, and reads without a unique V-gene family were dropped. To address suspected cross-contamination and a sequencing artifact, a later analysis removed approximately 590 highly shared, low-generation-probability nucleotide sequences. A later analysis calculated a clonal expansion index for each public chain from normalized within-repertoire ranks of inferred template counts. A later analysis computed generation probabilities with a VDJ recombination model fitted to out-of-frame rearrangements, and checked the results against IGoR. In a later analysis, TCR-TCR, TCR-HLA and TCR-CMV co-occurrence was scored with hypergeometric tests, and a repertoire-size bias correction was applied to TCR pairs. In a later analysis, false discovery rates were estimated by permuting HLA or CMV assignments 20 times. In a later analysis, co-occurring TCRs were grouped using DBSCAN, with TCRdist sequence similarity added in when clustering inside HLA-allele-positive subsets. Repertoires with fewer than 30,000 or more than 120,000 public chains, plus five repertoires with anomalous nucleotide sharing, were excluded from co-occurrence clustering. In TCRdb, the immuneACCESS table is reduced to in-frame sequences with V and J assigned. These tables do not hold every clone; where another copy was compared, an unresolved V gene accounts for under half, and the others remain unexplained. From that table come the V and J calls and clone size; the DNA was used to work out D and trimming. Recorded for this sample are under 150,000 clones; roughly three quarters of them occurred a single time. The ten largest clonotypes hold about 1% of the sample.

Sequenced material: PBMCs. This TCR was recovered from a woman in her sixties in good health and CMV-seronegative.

CDR3 sequence: CASSAQRGQDSPGYGYTF. The nucleotide sequence is TGTGCCAGCAGTGCCCAGCGGGGACAGGATTCACCTGGCTATGGCTACACCTTC. The receptor chain draws on TRBV25-1 and TRBJ1-2, and 8 bases in between align with TRBD1. CDR1 and CDR2, per the germline V gene, are MGHDK and SYGVNS. The germline V end is reduced by 4 bases and the J end by 4 bases; junction bases left unmatched: 17. The cysteine opens and the phenylalanine closes a CDR3 of 18 amino acids. Here the CDR3 DNA is all that survives: 54 bases in frame from base 1.